Listed below are T cell receptor beta chains from one sample, sequenced in a study of identical twins. One entry per CDR3 protein, called by TCRdb with MiXCR from the 5' RACE reads. The sample includes hundreds of thousands of distinct CDR3 sequences, approximately 9% seen only once; the top ten take 5% to 5.5%. The sequencing input was memory (CD45RO+) T cells sorted from blood. The receptors derive from a young woman in good health. Both conserved end residues are part of each CDR3. The order of the fields is clone size, V gene, D gene, J gene, CDR3 protein, CDR3 DNA. The D gene is left open where the match is weak. Only part of the rows carry a size: once, few, many, or a class if the clone is expanded.

clone size: few; V gene: TRBV11-3; D gene: NA; J gene: TRBJ2-1; CDR3 protein: CASSPPGRHEQFF; CDR3 DNA: TGTGCCAGCAGTCCCCCGGGAAGGCATGAGCAGTTCTTC
clone size: many; V gene: TRBV18; D gene: NA; J gene: TRBJ1-5; CDR3 protein: CASSSPQGAQHF; CDR3 DNA: TGTGCCAGCTCATCGCCACAGGGAGCCCAGCATTTT
clone size: NA; V gene: TRBV20-1; D gene: TRBD2; J gene: TRBJ2-3; CDR3 protein: CSARAPGLAGSTDTQYF; CDR3 DNA: TGCAGTGCTAGAGCCCCGGGACTAGCGGGATCCACAGATACGCAGTATTTT
clone size: NA; V gene: TRBV6-5; D gene: NA; J gene: TRBJ2-3; CDR3 protein: CASSYEEGRGTFLPDTQYF; CDR3 DNA: TGTGCCAGCAGTTACGAGGAGGGGAGGGGGACATTTTTGCCAGATACGCAGTATTTT
clone size: NA; V gene: TRBV20-1; D gene: TRBD2; J gene: TRBJ2-5; CDR3 protein: CSASRLAGGIQETQYF; CDR3 DNA: TGCAGTGCTTCCCGACTAGCGGGAGGAATCCAAGAGACCCAGTACTTC
clone size: NA; V gene: TRBV10-3; D gene: NA; J gene: TRBJ1-2; CDR3 protein: CARGESNYGYTF; CDR3 DNA: TGTGCCCGAGGGGAATCCAACTATGGCTACACCTTC
clone size: NA; V gene: TRBV9; D gene: TRBD1; J gene: TRBJ2-7; CDR3 protein: CASSAGQGAFYEQYF; CDR3 DNA: TGTGCCAGCAGCGCCGGACAGGGGGCTTTTTACGAGCAGTACTTC
clone size: NA; V gene: TRBV15; D gene: TRBD1; J gene: TRBJ1-2; CDR3 protein: CATSRGTGESGYTF; CDR3 DNA: TGTGCCACCAGCAGAGGGACAGGGGAGTCTGGCTACACCTTC
clone size: NA; V gene: TRBV20-1; D gene: NA; J gene: TRBJ2-3; CDR3 protein: CSASRTGVDTQYF; CDR3 DNA: TGCAGTGCTTCCCGGACTGGCGTGGATACGCAGTATTTT
clone size: NA; V gene: TRBV15; D gene: NA; J gene: TRBJ2-1; CDR3 protein: CATSRGVGHNNEQFF; CDR3 DNA: TGTGCCACCAGCAGAGGGGTAGGGCACAACAATGAGCAGTTCTTC
clone size: few; V gene: TRBV7-2; D gene: NA; J gene: TRBJ1-3; CDR3 protein: CASSVKRGNTIYF; CDR3 DNA: TGTGCCAGCAGCGTCAAACGGGGAAACACCATATATTTT
clone size: few; V gene: TRBV7-9; D gene: TRBD1; J gene: TRBJ1-2; CDR3 protein: CASSQDRVYGYTF; CDR3 DNA: TGTGCCAGCAGCCAGGACAGGGTGTATGGCTACACCTTC
clone size: NA; V gene: TRBV20-1; D gene: TRBD1; J gene: TRBJ1-2; CDR3 protein: CSAWDSYGYTF; CDR3 DNA: TGCAGTGCTTGGGACAGCTATGGCTACACCTTC
clone size: NA; V gene: TRBV7-9; D gene: NA; J gene: TRBJ2-1; CDR3 protein: CASSRPAGEQFF; CDR3 DNA: TGTGCCAGCAGTCGTCCGGCGGGGGAGCAGTTCTTC
clone size: once; V gene: TRBV7-2; D gene: TRBD2; J gene: TRBJ2-2; CDR3 protein: CASSLRGRAGTGELFF; CDR3 DNA: TGTGCCAGCAGCTTGCGCGGGAGGGCCGGGACCGGGGAGCTGTTTTTT
clone size: NA; V gene: TRBV21-1; D gene: NA; J gene: TRBJ1-2; CDR3 protein: CASSKNPKQGGYGYTF; CDR3 DNA: TGTGCCAGCAGCAAAAACCCTAAACAGGGGGGCTATGGCTACACCTTC
clone size: few; V gene: TRBV3-1; D gene: NA; J gene: TRBJ2-7; CDR3 protein: CASSIHYEQYF; CDR3 DNA: TGTGCCAGCAGTATCCACTACGAGCAGTACTTC
clone size: many; V gene: TRBV6-1; D gene: NA; J gene: TRBJ2-2; CDR3 protein: CATRRIRNTGELFF; CDR3 DNA: TGTGCCACACGGCGGATAAGGAACACCGGGGAGCTGTTTTTT
clone size: NA; V gene: TRBV12-3/TRBV12-4; D gene: NA; J gene: TRBJ2-3; CDR3 protein: CASSLRFDADTQYF; CDR3 DNA: TGTGCCAGCAGTCTTAGATTTGACGCAGATACGCAGTATTTT
clone size: NA; V gene: TRBV30; D gene: NA; J gene: TRBJ2-1; CDR3 protein: CAWSFFVNEQFF; CDR3 DNA: TGTGCCTGGTCCTTTTTCGTTAATGAGCAGTTCTTC
clone size: many; V gene: TRBV12-3/TRBV12-4; D gene: NA; J gene: TRBJ2-1; CDR3 protein: CASTRTVWGGNEQFF; CDR3 DNA: TGTGCCAGCACCAGGACAGTCTGGGGTGGCAATGAGCAGTTCTTC
clone size: NA; V gene: TRBV6-1; D gene: TRBD1; J gene: TRBJ2-7; CDR3 protein: CASSGKTGATYEQYF; CDR3 DNA: TGTGCCAGCAGTGGAAAGACAGGGGCAACCTACGAGCAGTACTTC
clone size: few; V gene: TRBV6-5; D gene: NA; J gene: TRBJ1-2; CDR3 protein: CASSYQGGRYGYTF; CDR3 DNA: TGTGCCAGCAGTTACCAAGGGGGGCGCTATGGCTACACCTTC
clone size: NA; V gene: TRBV7-2; D gene: TRBD1; J gene: TRBJ1-2; CDR3 protein: CASSLWGQDYGYTF; CDR3 DNA: TGTGCCAGCAGCTTATGGGGACAGGACTATGGCTACACCTTC
clone size: NA; V gene: TRBV20-1; D gene: NA; J gene: TRBJ2-1; CDR3 protein: CSYELRSRTSNEQFF; CDR3 DNA: TGCAGCTACGAACTCCGTTCGCGTACGTCTAATGAGCAGTTCTTC
clone size: NA; V gene: TRBV5-1; D gene: TRBD2; J gene: TRBJ2-1; CDR3 protein: CASSLTGTSTYNEQFF; CDR3 DNA: TGCGCCAGCAGCTTGACCGGGACTAGCACCTACAATGAGCAGTTCTTC
clone size: many; V gene: TRBV27; D gene: NA; J gene: TRBJ1-2; CDR3 protein: CASSPRGGRYGYTF; CDR3 DNA: TGTGCCAGCAGTCCCCGCGGGGGTCGGTATGGCTACACCTTC
clone size: many; V gene: TRBV7-7; D gene: NA; J gene: TRBJ2-2; CDR3 protein: CASSPGVKINTGELFF; CDR3 DNA: TGTGCCAGCAGCCCGGGAGTCAAGATCAACACCGGGGAGCTGTTTTTT
clone size: few; V gene: TRBV4-3; D gene: TRBD2; J gene: TRBJ2-3; CDR3 protein: CASSQEMGLAGGPDTQYF; CDR3 DNA: TGCGCCAGCAGCCAAGAGATGGGACTAGCGGGAGGTCCAGATACGCAGTATTTT
clone size: NA; V gene: TRBV5-5; D gene: NA; J gene: TRBJ1-1; CDR3 protein: CASSSIRGGNTEAFF; CDR3 DNA: TGTGCCAGCAGCTCCATCAGGGGCGGGAACACTGAAGCTTTCTTT
clone size: few; V gene: TRBV20-1; D gene: TRBD2; J gene: TRBJ2-5; CDR3 protein: CSASSMGGAQETQYF; CDR3 DNA: TGCAGTGCTAGTTCCATGGGAGGGGCCCAAGAGACCCAGTACTTC
clone size: NA; V gene: TRBV10-2; D gene: NA; J gene: TRBJ2-1; CDR3 protein: CASSAQHNEQFF; CDR3 DNA: TGCGCCAGCAGTGCCCAACACAATGAGCAGTTCTTC
clone size: few; V gene: TRBV7-8; D gene: TRBD2; J gene: TRBJ2-5; CDR3 protein: CASSLVGRGSARETQYF; CDR3 DNA: TGTGCCAGCAGCTTAGTGGGGAGGGGCTCTGCTCGGGAGACCCAGTACTTC
clone size: few; V gene: TRBV20-1; D gene: NA; J gene: TRBJ2-7; CDR3 protein: CSARTSANSYEQYF; CDR3 DNA: TGCAGTGCTAGAACGTCAGCTAACTCCTACGAGCAGTACTTC
clone size: few; V gene: TRBV20-1; D gene: NA; J gene: TRBJ2-5; CDR3 protein: CSARLEETQYF; CDR3 DNA: TGCAGTGCTAGGCTAGAAGAGACCCAGTACTTC
clone size: NA; V gene: TRBV4-2; D gene: NA; J gene: TRBJ2-6; CDR3 protein: CASSQEGPVLTF; CDR3 DNA: TGTGCCAGCAGCCAAGAGGGGCCTGTCCTGACTTTC
clone size: few; V gene: TRBV5-4; D gene: TRBD2; J gene: TRBJ2-1; CDR3 protein: CASSLRQAGVPSSYNEQFF; CDR3 DNA: TGTGCCAGCAGCTTGAGACAAGCGGGGGTCCCGAGCTCCTACAATGAGCAGTTCTTC
clone size: many; V gene: TRBV6-6; D gene: NA; J gene: TRBJ2-7; CDR3 protein: CASSPSGVHSYEQYF; CDR3 DNA: TGTGCCAGCAGTCCCTCGGGCGTACACTCCTACGAGCAGTACTTC
clone size: few; V gene: TRBV7-9; D gene: TRBD2; J gene: TRBJ2-5; CDR3 protein: CASRIAGEASQYF; CDR3 DNA: TGTGCCAGCAGGATAGCGGGGGAGGCGTCCCAGTACTTC
clone size: many; V gene: TRBV5-1; D gene: TRBD2; J gene: TRBJ2-5; CDR3 protein: CASTNPGGTQYF; CDR3 DNA: TGCGCCAGCACCAACCCGGGGGGGACCCAGTACTTC
clone size: NA; V gene: TRBV6-2/TRBV6-3; D gene: TRBD2; J gene: TRBJ2-1; CDR3 protein: CASTKAWRGSSYNEQFF; CDR3 DNA: TGTGCCAGCACTAAAGCTTGGCGGGGGAGCTCCTACAATGAGCAGTTCTTC
clone size: many; V gene: TRBV7-9; D gene: TRBD1; J gene: TRBJ2-7; CDR3 protein: CASSLNQGAAEQYF; CDR3 DNA: TGTGCCAGCAGCTTAAACCAGGGGGCGGCTGAGCAGTACTTC
clone size: NA; V gene: TRBV6-1; D gene: NA; J gene: TRBJ1-6; CDR3 protein: CASSDRTEYSPLHF; CDR3 DNA: TGTGCCAGCAGTGACCGGACAGAGTATTCACCCCTCCACTTT
clone size: NA; V gene: TRBV5-6; D gene: NA; J gene: TRBJ2-3; CDR3 protein: CASSFRRYTQYF; CDR3 DNA: TGTGCCAGCAGTTTTCGGAGGTATACGCAGTATTTT
clone size: many; V gene: TRBV7-2; D gene: NA; J gene: TRBJ2-3; CDR3 protein: CASSQHQPPDTQYF; CDR3 DNA: TGTGCCAGCAGCCAGCACCAACCCCCAGATACGCAGTATTTT
clone size: many; V gene: TRBV7-2; D gene: NA; J gene: TRBJ2-4; CDR3 protein: CASSSVLLAKNIQYF; CDR3 DNA: TGTGCCAGCAGCTCCGTTCTCCTAGCCAAAAACATTCAGTACTTC
clone size: NA; V gene: TRBV20-1; D gene: NA; J gene: TRBJ2-7; CDR3 protein: CSATRAVGGDEQYF; CDR3 DNA: TGCAGTGCTACTCGGGCGGTAGGGGGGGACGAGCAGTACTTC
clone size: NA; V gene: TRBV6-1; D gene: TRBD2; J gene: TRBJ2-3; CDR3 protein: CASSESGAGGRSTQYF; CDR3 DNA: TGTGCCAGCAGTGAGTCAGGTGCGGGAGGGCGGAGTACGCAGTATTTT
clone size: few; V gene: TRBV11-2; D gene: NA; J gene: TRBJ1-6; CDR3 protein: CASSRSPRSSYNSPLHF; CDR3 DNA: TGTGCCAGCAGTCGCAGTCCGAGAAGCTCCTATAATTCACCCCTCCACTTT
clone size: few; V gene: TRBV20-1; D gene: NA; J gene: TRBJ2-7; CDR3 protein: CSARVQASSEQYF; CDR3 DNA: TGCAGTGCTAGAGTGCAGGCGAGCTCCGAGCAGTACTTC
clone size: NA; V gene: TRBV11-2; D gene: NA; J gene: TRBJ1-6; CDR3 protein: CASSYTWGHDSPLHF; CDR3 DNA: TGTGCCAGCAGCTACACTTGGGGTCATGATTCACCCCTCCACTTT
clone size: many; V gene: TRBV9; D gene: TRBD2; J gene: TRBJ2-1; CDR3 protein: CASSVLGTNSYNEQFF; CDR3 DNA: TGTGCCAGCAGCGTTTTAGGGACTAACTCCTACAATGAGCAGTTCTTC
clone size: many; V gene: TRBV9; D gene: NA; J gene: TRBJ2-3; CDR3 protein: CASSVNTDTQYF; CDR3 DNA: TGTGCCAGCAGCGTAAATACAGATACGCAGTATTTT
clone size: few; V gene: TRBV12-3/TRBV12-4; D gene: NA; J gene: TRBJ2-1; CDR3 protein: CASSSPSFIAEGQDYNEQFF; CDR3 DNA: TGTGCCAGCAGTTCGCCCTCTTTTATCGCGGAGGGCCAAGACTACAATGAGCAGTTCTTC
clone size: NA; V gene: TRBV5-6; D gene: NA; J gene: TRBJ1-1; CDR3 protein: CASSSEQGGTEAFF; CDR3 DNA: TGTGCCAGCAGCTCCGAACAGGGAGGCACTGAAGCTTTCTTT